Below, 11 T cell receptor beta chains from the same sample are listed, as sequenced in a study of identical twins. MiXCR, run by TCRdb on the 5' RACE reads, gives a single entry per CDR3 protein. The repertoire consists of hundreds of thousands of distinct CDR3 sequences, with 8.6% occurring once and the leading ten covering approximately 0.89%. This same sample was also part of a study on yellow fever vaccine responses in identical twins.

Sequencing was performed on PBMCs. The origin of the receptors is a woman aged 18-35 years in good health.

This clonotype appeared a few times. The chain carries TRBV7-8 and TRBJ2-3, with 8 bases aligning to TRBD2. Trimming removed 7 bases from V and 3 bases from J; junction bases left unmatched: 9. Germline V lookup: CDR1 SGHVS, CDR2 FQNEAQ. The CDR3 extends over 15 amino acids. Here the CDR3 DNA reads TGTGCCAGCATCCCTCGGGGGGGGGCGACAGATACGCAGTATTTT. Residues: CASIPRGGATDTQYF.

As DNA, the CDR3 is TGTGCCAGTACAGGGGCTCTGGAGACCCAGTACTTC. Translated: CASTGALETQYF. The chain recombines TRBV2 with TRBJ2-5, with 7 positions matching TRBD1. The CDR3 extends over 12 amino acids. V lost 9 bases, J lost 5 bases, and 6 bases stayed unmatched. The germline V gene encodes CDR1 SNHLY and CDR2 FYNNEI.

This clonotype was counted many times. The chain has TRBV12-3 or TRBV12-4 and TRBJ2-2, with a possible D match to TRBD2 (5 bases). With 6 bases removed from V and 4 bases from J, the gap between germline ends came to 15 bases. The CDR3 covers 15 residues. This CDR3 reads CASSPAGVGTGELFF. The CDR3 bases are TGTGCCAGCAGCCCGGCGGGTGTGGGCACCGGGGAGCTGTTTTTT.

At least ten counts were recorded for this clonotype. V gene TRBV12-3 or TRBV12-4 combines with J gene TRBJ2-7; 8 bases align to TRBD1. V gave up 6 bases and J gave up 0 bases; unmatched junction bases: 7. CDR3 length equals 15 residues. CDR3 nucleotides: TGTGCCAGCAGGCCCCACACAGGGGGCTCCTACGAGCAGTACTTC. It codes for CASRPHTGGSYEQYF.

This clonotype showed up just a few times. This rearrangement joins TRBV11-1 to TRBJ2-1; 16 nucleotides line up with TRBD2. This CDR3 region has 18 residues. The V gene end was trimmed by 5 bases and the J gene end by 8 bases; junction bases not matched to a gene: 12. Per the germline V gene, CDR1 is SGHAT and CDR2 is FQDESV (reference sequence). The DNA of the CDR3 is TGTGCCAGCAGCACGCCCGGGACTAGCGGGGGGGCCATGGATGAGCAGTTCTTC. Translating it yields CASSTPGTSGGAMDEQFF.

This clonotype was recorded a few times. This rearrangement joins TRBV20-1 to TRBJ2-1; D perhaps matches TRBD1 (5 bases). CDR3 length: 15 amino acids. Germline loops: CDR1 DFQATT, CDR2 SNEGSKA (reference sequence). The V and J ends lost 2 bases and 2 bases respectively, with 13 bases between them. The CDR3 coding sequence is TGCAGTGCTAGATTTACGCAGGGCACCTACAATGAGCAGTTCTTC. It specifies CSARFTQGTYNEQFF.

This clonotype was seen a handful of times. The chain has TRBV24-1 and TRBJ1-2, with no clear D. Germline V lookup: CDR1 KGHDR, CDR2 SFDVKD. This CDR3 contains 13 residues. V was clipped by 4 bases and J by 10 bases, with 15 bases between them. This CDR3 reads CATSDPGSHVYTF. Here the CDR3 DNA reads TGTGCCACCAGTGACCCGGGTTCCCATGTCTACACCTTC.

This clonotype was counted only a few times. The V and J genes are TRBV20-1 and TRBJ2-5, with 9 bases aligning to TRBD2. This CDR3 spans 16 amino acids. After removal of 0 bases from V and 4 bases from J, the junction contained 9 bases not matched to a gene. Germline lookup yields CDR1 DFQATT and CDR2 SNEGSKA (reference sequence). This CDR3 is CSARDSAAGGRETQYF. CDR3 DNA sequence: TGCAGTGCTAGAGATTCGGCAGCGGGGGGCCGAGAGACCCAGTACTTC.

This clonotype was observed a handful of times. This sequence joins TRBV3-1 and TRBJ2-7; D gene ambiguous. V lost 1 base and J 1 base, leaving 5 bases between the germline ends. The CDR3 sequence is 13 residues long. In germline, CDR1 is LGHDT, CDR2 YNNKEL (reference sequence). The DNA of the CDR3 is TGTGCCAGCAGCCAAGCGTATTCCTACGAGCAGTACTTC. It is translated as CASSQAYSYEQYF.

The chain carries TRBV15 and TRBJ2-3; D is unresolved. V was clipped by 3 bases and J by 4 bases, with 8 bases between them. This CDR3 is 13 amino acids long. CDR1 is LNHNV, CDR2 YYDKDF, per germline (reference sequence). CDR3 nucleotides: TGTGCCACCAGCAGGACGCTTGCAGATACGCAGTATTTT. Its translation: CATSRTLADTQYF.

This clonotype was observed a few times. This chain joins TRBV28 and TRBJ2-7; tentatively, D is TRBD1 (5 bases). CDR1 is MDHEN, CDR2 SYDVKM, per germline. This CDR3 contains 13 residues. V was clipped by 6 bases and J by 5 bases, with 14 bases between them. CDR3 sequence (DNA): TGTGCCAGCAGCCTACAGGTTTTTGACGAGCAGTACTTC. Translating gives CASSLQVFDEQYF. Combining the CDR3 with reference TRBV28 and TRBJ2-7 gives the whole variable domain DVKVTQSSRYLVKRTGEKVFLECVQDMDHENMFWYRQDPGLGLRLIYFSYDVKMKEKGDIPEGYSVSREKKERFSLILESASTNQTSMYLCASSLQVFDEQYFGPGTRLTVT.